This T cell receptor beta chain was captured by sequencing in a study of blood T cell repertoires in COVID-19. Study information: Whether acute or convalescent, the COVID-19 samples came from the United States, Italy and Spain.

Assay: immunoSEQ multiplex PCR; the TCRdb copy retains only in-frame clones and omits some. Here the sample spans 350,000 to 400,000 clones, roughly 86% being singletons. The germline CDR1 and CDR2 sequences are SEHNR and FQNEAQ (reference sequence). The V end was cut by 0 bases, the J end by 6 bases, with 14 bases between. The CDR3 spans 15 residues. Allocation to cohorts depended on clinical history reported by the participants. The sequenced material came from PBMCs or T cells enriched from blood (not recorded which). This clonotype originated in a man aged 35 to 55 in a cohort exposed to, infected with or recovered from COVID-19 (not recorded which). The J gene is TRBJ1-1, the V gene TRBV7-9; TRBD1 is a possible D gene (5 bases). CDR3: CASSLAPRAKAEAFF. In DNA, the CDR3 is TGTGCCAGCAGCTTAGCGCCCAGGGCAAAGGCTGAAGCTTTCTTT.